Reported below is one T cell receptor beta chain. Per the germline V gene, CDR1 is SGHRS and CDR2 is YFSETQ. This CDR3 spans 17 amino acids. After removal of 0 bases from V and 4 bases from J, the junction contained 11 bases not matched to a gene. The PCR used 60 Vbeta and 13 Jbeta primers. Method: immunoSEQ multiplex PCR; TCRdb's copy keeps in-frame clones and lacks some. The sample consists of over 150,000 clones, about 80% of them appearing once. These data are taken from a study of cytomegalovirus exposure and HLA in healthy donors. Study-wide background: Of around 410 genotyped donors, roughly 81% grouped in the Caucasian-associated ancestry cluster.

The sequence derives from a woman in her twenties or thirties in good health and CMV-seronegative. The sequenced sample consisted of PBMCs. V is TRBV5-1 and J is TRBJ2-7; TRBD2 agrees at 9 bases. The CDR3 reads CASSLVAGGGGNYEQYF. Written as DNA, the CDR3 is TGCGCCAGCAGCTTGGTGGCCGGCGGGGGGGGCAATTACGAGCAGTACTTC.